A single sample is the source of the 21 T cell receptor beta chains below, sequenced in a study of blood T cell repertoires in COVID-19. Here immunoSEQ multiplex PCR was the method, and the copy in TCRdb shows in-frame clones only, minus some. Of hundreds of thousands of clones in the sample, more than 80% were seen once. Source material: PBMCs or T cells enriched from blood (not recorded which). These receptor sequences come from a man aged 50 or older who had been exposed to COVID-19.

This chain connects TRBV9 to TRBJ1-1; a possible D gene is TRBD1 (5 bases). Germline CDR1 SGDLS, CDR2 YYNGEE. V was pared by 3 bases and J by 5 bases, with 14 bases between. This CDR3 spans 14 amino acids. CDR3 sequence (DNA): TGTGCCAGCAGCGAGGGAGGTCGACAGACTGAAGCTTTCTTT. Amino acids: CASSEGGRQTEAFF.

This rearrangement joins TRBV7-2 to TRBJ1-2, with 8 bases aligning to TRBD1. CDR1 is SGHTA and CDR2 is FQGNSA in the germline V gene. The V segment lost 1 base and the J segment 8 bases; nucleotides outside the gene matches: 9. The CDR3 spans 15 residues. The CDR3 here is CASSLDWQGAWGYTF. DNA for the CDR3: TGTGCCAGCAGCTTAGATTGGCAGGGGGCATGGGGCTACACCTTC.

The chain has TRBV11-2 and TRBJ1-6; possibly TRBD1 for D (6 bases). CDR3 length: 16 residues. V lost 0 bases and J lost 9, with 15 bases in between. CDR1 is SGHAT and CDR2 is FQNNGV in the germline V gene. The CDR3 DNA reads TGTGCCAGCAGCTTAGAACCAACAGGGTGGGGTTCACCCCTCCACTTT. Translated, it gives CASSLEPTGWGSPLHF.

This clone was picked up one time. The CDR3 here is CASSIRDRGSPLHF. The CDR3 DNA reads as TGTGCCAGCAGCATCCGGGACAGGGGTTCACCCCTCCACTTT. This chain connects TRBV5-4 to TRBJ1-6, with 10 bases that match TRBD1. Germline values: CDR1 SGHNT, CDR2 YYREEE (reference sequence). This CDR3 is built from 14 residues. Losses at the gene ends were 4 bases for V and 9 bases for J; bases not matched to a gene: 4.

The J gene is TRBJ2-2, the V gene TRBV9, with 9 bases identical to TRBD1. From germline, CDR1 is SGDLS and CDR2 YYNGEE. V shed 4 bases and J 7 bases; nucleotides not matched to a gene: 8. The CDR3 is 15 residues long. In DNA, the CDR3 is TGTGCCAGCAGCCTCCAACAGGGGGCGTACGGGGAGCTGTTTTTT. It codes for CASSLQQGAYGELFF.

The gene calls are TRBV28 and TRBJ2-6; D is perhaps TRBD1 (6 bases). V lost 6 bases, J lost 2 bases, and 20 bases lay in between. The CDR3 length is 18 residues. Per the germline V gene, CDR1 is MDHEN and CDR2 is SYDVKM. The CDR3 here is CASRTRGRGGPGANVLTF. In DNA, the CDR3 is TGTGCCAGCAGGACTCGGGGCCGTGGGGGCCCTGGGGCCAACGTCCTGACTTTC.

The chain is built from TRBV25-1 and TRBJ2-2, with 8 bases fitting TRBD2. Germline trimming cut 1 base from V and 4 bases from J; bases unmatched to any gene: 5. Germline CDR1 is MGHDK and CDR2 is SYGVNS. The CDR3 totals 16 residues. CDR3 loop: CASSEFRSGSTGELFF. The DNA of the CDR3 is TGTGCCAGCAGTGAATTTAGGAGCGGGAGCACCGGGGAGCTGTTTTTT. The complete variable domain, with remaining parts taken from reference TRBV25-1 and TRBJ2-2, reads EADIYQTPRYLVIGTGKKITLECSQTMGHDKMYWYQQDPGMELHLIHYSYGVNSTEKGDLSSESTVSRIRTEHFPLTLESARPSHTSQYLCASSEFRSGSTGELFFGEGSRLTVL.

CDR3 sequence (DNA): TGTGCCAGCAGTTTAACCAACCGGGGACAGGGAGTTTTCGTCTATGGCTACACCTTC. Protein: CASSLTNRGQGVFVYGYTF. V usage is TRBV27 and J usage is TRBJ1-2, with 9 bases fitting TRBD1. Trimming cost V 2 bases and J 4 bases; bases outside gene matches: 17. Germline CDR1 is MNHEY and CDR2 is SMNVEV (reference sequence). CDR3 length equals 19 residues.

Here the CDR3 reads CATSDLSGGETQYF. CDR3 nucleotides: TGTGCCACCAGTGATTTGTCGGGAGGGGAGACCCAGTACTTC. The rearrangement joins TRBV24-1 to TRBJ2-5, with 8 bases identical to TRBD2. Losses at the gene ends were 0 bases for V and 5 bases for J; bases not matched to a gene: 1. Germline V gene lookup returns CDR1 KGHDR and CDR2 SFDVKD. The CDR3 runs to 14 residues.

The rearrangement links TRBV4-1 to TRBJ1-5, with D unresolved. Trimming cost V 3 bases and J 0 bases, with 12 bases left between them. Germline V gives CDR1 MGHRA, CDR2 YSYEKL. The CDR3 sequence is 16 residues long. The CDR3 nucleotides are TGCGCCAGCAGCCAGTACAGTGAGCTTAGCAATCAGCCCCAGCATTTT. Residues: CASSQYSELSNQPQHF.

This clone came up a few times. The chain joins TRBV3-1 (or the pseudogene TRBV3-2) to TRBJ2-7; 8 bases are shared with TRBD2. CDR1 is LGHDT and CDR2 is YNNKEL in the germline V gene (reference sequence). The trim removed 0 bases at V and 12 bases at J, leaving 7 bases unmatched. CDR3 length: 13 residues. Here the CDR3 reads CASSQDTAGVMYV. DNA of the CDR3: TGTGCCAGCAGCCAAGATACAGCGGGGGTGATGTACGTC.

The chain couples TRBV3-1 (or the pseudogene TRBV3-2) to TRBJ1-2; TRBD1 matches 7 bases. The CDR3 length is 15 residues. In germline, CDR1 is LGHDT, CDR2 YNNKEL (reference sequence). With V trimmed by 4 bases and J by 7 bases, 12 bases remained unmatched. The CDR3 region has the DNA TGTGCCAGCAGCCCGATCGGCAGGGGGTCCGGTGGCTACACCTTC. Its protein product is CASSPIGRGSGGYTF.

This clone was observed once. This rearrangement joins TRBV3-1 (or the pseudogene TRBV3-2) to TRBJ2-1; 9 nucleotides align to TRBD2. CDR3 length: 14 amino acids. After removal of 3 bases from V and 7 bases from J, the junction contained 4 bases not matched to a gene. Per germline, CDR1 LGHDT and CDR2 YNNKEL (reference sequence). DNA of the CDR3: TGTGCCAGCAGCCAGCGGGGGGGCTTTAATGAGCAGTTCTTC. Translation: CASSQRGGFNEQFF.

A single count supports this clone. This chain joins TRBV29-1 and TRBJ2-2; D unresolved. The CDR3 consists of 14 residues. The V gene's germline CDR1 is SQVTM and CDR2 ANQGSEA. V dropped 4 bases and J dropped 3 bases, with 12 bases sitting between them. Here the CDR3 reads CSVGVRHHTGELFF. The CDR3 DNA reads as TGCAGCGTTGGAGTGAGGCATCACACCGGGGAGCTGTTTTTT.

This clone has a single count. The rearrangement links TRBV28 to TRBJ1-2; 8 bases fit TRBD1. The CDR3 is 19 residues long. With V trimmed by 4 bases and J by 7 bases, 23 bases remained unmatched. Looked up from germline, CDR1 is MDHEN and CDR2 is SYDVKM. The CDR3 region has the DNA TGTGCCAGCAGTTCCACTCCTTACACTACAGGGGGTTTGCGTGGTGGCTACACCTTC. It is translated as CASSSTPYTTGGLRGGYTF.

The chain is built from TRBV29-1 and TRBJ2-7, with 7 bases identical to TRBD1. The CDR3 has 16 amino acids. V was clipped by 3 bases and J by 6 bases; unmatched bases: 17. Per germline, CDR1 SQVTM and CDR2 ANQGSEA. The CDR3 protein is CSVDSLGETGSIEQYF. CDR3 bases: TGCAGCGTTGATAGCCTAGGCGAGACAGGGTCAATCGAGCAGTACTTC.

This sequence joins TRBV7-9 and TRBJ1-2; possible D gene TRBD1, 6 bases. Between the trimmed V and J ends, which lost 5 bases and 6 bases, there was a span of 13 bases. This CDR3 region has 13 residues. Germline CDR1 reads SEHNR; CDR2 reads FQNEAQ (reference sequence). The CDR3 protein is CASSRGGPDGYTF. The CDR3 nucleotides read TGTGCCAGCAGCAGGGGGGGCCCGGATGGCTACACCTTC. Full variable domain (remainder filled in from reference TRBV7-9 and TRBJ1-2): DTGVSQNPRHKITKRGQNVTFRCDPISEHNRLYWYRQTLGQGPEFLTYFQNEAQLEKSRLLSDRFSAERPKGSFSTLEIQRTEQGDSAMYLCASSRGGPDGYTFGSGTRLTVV.

DNA for the CDR3: TGTGCCAGCAGCTTGGGGGGGAGGCTAGATCGCTATGGCTACACCTTC. It is translated as CASSLGGRLDRYGYTF. This chain connects TRBV5-4 to TRBJ1-2, with D tentatively TRBD1 (5 bases). CDR3 length: 16 residues. V was pared by 0 bases and J by 4 bases, with 16 bases between. Germline-derived CDR1 and CDR2 are SGHNT and YYREEE (reference sequence).

This clone was observed a few times. The chain is built from TRBV28 and TRBJ1-1; 9 bases line up with TRBD1. Per germline, CDR1 MDHEN and CDR2 SYDVKM. The J segment lost 0 bases and the V segment lost 10 bases, leaving 9 bases of the junction unmatched. The CDR3 sequence is 15 residues long. CDR3 bases: TGTGCCACTGACGGGACAGGGTCCCTGAACACTGAAGCTTTCTTT. Translating it yields CATDGTGSLNTEAFF.

This chain joins TRBV11-1 and TRBJ2-5; D remains ambiguous. V was shortened by 2 bases and J by 1 base, with 8 bases between the two germline ends. From germline, CDR1 is SGHAT and CDR2 FQDESV (reference sequence). The CDR3 is made up of 14 amino acids. The CDR3 protein is CASSLKWAQETQYF. The CDR3 DNA reads TGTGCCAGCAGCTTAAAATGGGCCCAAGAGACCCAGTACTTC.

This clone was observed many times. The rearrangement uses TRBV5-5 and TRBJ2-5; 7 bases line up with TRBD1. Germline V gene data show CDR1 as SGHKS and CDR2 as YYEKEE (reference sequence). CDR3 size: 14 residues. V trimming: 0 bases; J trimming: 5 bases; junction bases outside the gene matches: 4. In DNA form, the CDR3 reads TGTGCCAGCAGCTTGGTAGGGGGCGGCGAGACCCAGTACTTC. It translates to CASSLVGGGETQYF.